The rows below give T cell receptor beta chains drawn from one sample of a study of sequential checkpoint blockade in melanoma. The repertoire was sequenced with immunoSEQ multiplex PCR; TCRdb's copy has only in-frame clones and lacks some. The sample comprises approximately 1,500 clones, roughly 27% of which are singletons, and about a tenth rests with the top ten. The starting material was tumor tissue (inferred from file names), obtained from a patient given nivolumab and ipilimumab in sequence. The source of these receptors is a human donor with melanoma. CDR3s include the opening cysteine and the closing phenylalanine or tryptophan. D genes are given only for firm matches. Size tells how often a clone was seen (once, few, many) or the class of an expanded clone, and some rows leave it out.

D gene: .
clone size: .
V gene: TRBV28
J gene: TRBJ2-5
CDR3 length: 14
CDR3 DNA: TGTGCCAGCGAGTCGGCGGCGGAACAAGAGACCCAGTACTTC
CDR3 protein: CASESAAEQETQYF

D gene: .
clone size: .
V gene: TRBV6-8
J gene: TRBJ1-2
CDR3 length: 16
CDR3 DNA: TGTGCCAGCAGTACAACCCAAACACAGGCCCTCGGAGGCTACACCTTC
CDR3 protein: CASSTTQTQALGGYTF

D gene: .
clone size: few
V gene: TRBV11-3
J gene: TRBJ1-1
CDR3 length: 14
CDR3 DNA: TGTGCCAGCAGCCAGGGCTTTTCCTTTGCTGAAGCTTTCTTT
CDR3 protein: CASSQGFSFAEAFF

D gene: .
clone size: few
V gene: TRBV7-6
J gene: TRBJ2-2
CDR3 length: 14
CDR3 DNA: TGTGCCAGCAGCCCTACCCAGAACACCGGGGAGCTGTTTTTT
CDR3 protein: CASSPTQNTGELFF

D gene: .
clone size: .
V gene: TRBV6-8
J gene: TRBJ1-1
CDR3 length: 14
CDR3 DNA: TGTGCCAGCAGTTTCCCCTTTGACCAGACTGAAGCTTTCTTT
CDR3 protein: CASSFPFDQTEAFF

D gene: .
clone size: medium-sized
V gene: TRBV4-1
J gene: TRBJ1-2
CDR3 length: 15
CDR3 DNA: TGCGCCAGCAGCCATATAATCGGGGGAGACTATGGCTACACCTTC
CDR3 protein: CASSHIIGGDYGYTF

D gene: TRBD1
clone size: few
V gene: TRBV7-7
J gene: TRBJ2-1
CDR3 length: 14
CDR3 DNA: TGTGCCAGCAGCCGAGGGACAGCCTACAATGAGCAGTTCTTC
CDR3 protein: CASSRGTAYNEQFF

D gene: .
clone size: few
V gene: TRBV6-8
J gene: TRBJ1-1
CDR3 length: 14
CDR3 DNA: TGTGCCAGCAGTTACCTACAAGGGAACACTGAAGCTTTCTTT
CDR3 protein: CASSYLQGNTEAFF

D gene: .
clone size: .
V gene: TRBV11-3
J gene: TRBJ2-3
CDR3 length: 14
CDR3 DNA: TGTGCCAGCAGCTTAGAAGGGCCAGGAGATACGCAGTATTTT
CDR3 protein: CASSLEGPGDTQYF

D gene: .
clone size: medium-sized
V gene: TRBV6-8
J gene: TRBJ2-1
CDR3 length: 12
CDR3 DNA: TGTGCCAGCAGTTACTCAGCGACTGAGCAGTTCTTC
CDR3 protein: CASSYSATEQFF

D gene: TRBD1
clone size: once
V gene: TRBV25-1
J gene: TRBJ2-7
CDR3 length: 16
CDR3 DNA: TGTGCCAGCAGTGGCACCGGGACAGGGACGTCAGGAGAGCAGTACTTC
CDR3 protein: CASSGTGTGTSGEQYF

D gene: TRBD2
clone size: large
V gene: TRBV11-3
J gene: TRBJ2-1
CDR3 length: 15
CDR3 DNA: TGTGCCAGCAGCCAGGGACTAGCGGGAGCCAATGAGCAGTTCTTC
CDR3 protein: CASSQGLAGANEQFF

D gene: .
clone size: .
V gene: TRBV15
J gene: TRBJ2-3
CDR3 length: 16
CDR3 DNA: TGTGCCACCAGGGTAACAGGGAAACCTGGGAGAGATACGCAGTATTTT
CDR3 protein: CATRVTGKPGRDTQYF

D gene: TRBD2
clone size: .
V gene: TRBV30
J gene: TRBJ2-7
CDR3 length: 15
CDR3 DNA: TGTGCCTGGAGGGGGGGGACCTTGGACTCCTACGAGCAGTACTTC
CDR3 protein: CAWRGGTLDSYEQYF

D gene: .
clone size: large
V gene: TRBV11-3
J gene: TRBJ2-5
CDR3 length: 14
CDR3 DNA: TGTGCCAGCACTGCCCGGGGGACTCCAGAGACCCAGTACTTC
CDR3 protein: CASTARGTPETQYF

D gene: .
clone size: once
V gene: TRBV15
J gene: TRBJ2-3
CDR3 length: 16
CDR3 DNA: TGTGCCACCAGCAGAGAGGGGGGGGCTAGCACAGATACGCAGTATTTT
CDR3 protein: CATSREGGASTDTQYF

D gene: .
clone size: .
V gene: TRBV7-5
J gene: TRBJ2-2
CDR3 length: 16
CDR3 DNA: TGTGCCAGCAGCTTAGTTGGGCAGGGGGGTTCCGGGGAGCTGTTTTTT
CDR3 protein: CASSLVGQGGSGELFF

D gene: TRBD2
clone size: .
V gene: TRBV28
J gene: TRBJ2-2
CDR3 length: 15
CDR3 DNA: TGTGCCAGCATGAGGGAAGCGGGAGTCGCCGGGGAGCTGTTTTTT
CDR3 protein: CASMREAGVAGELFF

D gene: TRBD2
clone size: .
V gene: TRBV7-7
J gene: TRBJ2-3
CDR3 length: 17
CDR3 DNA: TGTGCCAGCAGCTCCAGGTGGACTAGCGGGAGCACAGATACGCAGTATTTT
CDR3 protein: CASSSRWTSGSTDTQYF

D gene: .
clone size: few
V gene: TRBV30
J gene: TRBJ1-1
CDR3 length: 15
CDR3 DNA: TGTGCCTGGAGTCCGGGTGGGGGGTTTGGCACTGAAGCTTTCTTT
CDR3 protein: CAWSPGGGFGTEAFF

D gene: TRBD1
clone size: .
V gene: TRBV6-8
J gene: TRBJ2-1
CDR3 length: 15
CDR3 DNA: TGTGCCAGCAGTACCCGGGACAGGGTCAACAATGAGCAGTTCTTC
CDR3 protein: CASSTRDRVNNEQFF

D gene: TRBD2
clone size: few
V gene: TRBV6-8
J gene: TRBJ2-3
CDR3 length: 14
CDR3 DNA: TGTGCCAGCATGGGTGGGGGGGGCACAGATACGCAGTATTTT
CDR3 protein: CASMGGGGTDTQYF

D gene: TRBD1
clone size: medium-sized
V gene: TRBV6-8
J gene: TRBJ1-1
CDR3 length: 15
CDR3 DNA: TGTGCCAGCACCCAGACAGGGGTAAGGGGTACTGAAGCTTTCTTT
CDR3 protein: CASTQTGVRGTEAFF

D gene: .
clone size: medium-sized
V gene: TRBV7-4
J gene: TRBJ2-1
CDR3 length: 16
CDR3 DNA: TGTGCCAGCAGCTTCTGGACTGCACCGCGACTCATTAAGCAGTTCTTC
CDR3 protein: CASSFWTAPRLIKQFF

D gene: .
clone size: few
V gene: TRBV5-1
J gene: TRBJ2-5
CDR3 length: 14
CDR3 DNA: TGCGCCAGCAGCTTGGGACGGCCTCAAGAGACCCAGTACTTC
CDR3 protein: CASSLGRPQETQYF

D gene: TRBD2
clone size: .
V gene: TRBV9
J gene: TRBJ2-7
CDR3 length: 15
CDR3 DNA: TGTGCCAGCAGCGTAGGACTAGCGGGAGCCGGAGAGCAGTACTTC
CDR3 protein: CASSVGLAGAGEQYF

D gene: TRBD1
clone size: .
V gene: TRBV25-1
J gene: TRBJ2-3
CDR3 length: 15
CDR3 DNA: TGTGCCAGCCAACGACCTGACAGGGGCACAGATACGCAGTATTTT
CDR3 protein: CASQRPDRGTDTQYF

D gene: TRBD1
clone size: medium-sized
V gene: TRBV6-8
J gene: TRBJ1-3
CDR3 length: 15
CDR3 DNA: TGTGCCAGCATCCCCGGGACAGGGACTGGAAACACCATATATTTT
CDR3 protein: CASIPGTGTGNTIYF

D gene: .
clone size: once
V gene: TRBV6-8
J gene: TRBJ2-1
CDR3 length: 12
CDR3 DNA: TGTGCCAGCCGCAGTGGCTACAATGAGCAGTTCTTC
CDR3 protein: CASRSGYNEQFF

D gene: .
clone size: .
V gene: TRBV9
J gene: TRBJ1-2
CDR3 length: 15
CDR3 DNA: TGTGCCAGCAGCCCTCACACAGATCCTAACTATGGCTACACCTTC
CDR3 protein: CASSPHTDPNYGYTF

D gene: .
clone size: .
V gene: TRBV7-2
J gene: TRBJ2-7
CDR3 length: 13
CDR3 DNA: TGTGCCAGCAGCCACAGCCTATTCCACGAGCAGTACTTC
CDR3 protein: CASSHSLFHEQYF

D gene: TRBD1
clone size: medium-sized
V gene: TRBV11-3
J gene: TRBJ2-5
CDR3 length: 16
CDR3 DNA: TGTGCCAGCAGCCAAAACGGACAGGGCCCCTTCCCGACCCAGTACTTC
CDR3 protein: CASSQNGQGPFPTQYF

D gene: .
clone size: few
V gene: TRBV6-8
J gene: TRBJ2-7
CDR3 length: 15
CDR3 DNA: TGTGCCAGCAGTTTTTTAGCGGATAATAGGTACGAGCAGTACTTC
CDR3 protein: CASSFLADNRYEQYF

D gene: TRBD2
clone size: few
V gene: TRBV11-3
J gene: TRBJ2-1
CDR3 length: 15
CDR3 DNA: TGTGCCAGCAGCTTAGGAGCGGGAGGGGACAATGAGCAGTTCTTC
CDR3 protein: CASSLGAGGDNEQFF

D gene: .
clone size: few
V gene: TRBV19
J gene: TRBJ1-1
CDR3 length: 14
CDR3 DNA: TGTGCCAGTAGTCCTCACGCTATGAACACTGAAGCTTTCTTT
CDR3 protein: CASSPHAMNTEAFF

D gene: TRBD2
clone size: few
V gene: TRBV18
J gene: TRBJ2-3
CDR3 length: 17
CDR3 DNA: TGTGCCAGCTCACCAGATTTCGCTAGCGGGAGAACAGATACGCAGTATTTT
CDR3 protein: CASSPDFASGRTDTQYF

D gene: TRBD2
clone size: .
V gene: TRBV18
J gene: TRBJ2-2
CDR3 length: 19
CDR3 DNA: TGTGCCAGCTCACCACGTCTACTAGCGGGAGCGGTGAGCACCGGGGAGCTGTTTTTT
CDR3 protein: CASSPRLLAGAVSTGELFF

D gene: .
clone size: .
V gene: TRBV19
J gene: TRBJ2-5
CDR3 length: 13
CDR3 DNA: TGTGCCAGTAGTATTAAAGGGGTAGAGACCCAGTACTTC
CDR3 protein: CASSIKGVETQYF

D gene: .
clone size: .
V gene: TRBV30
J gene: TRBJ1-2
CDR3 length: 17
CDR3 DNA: TGTGCCTGGAGTTTAGGGATGAGGGACCAGACGAACTATGGCTACACCTTC
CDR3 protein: CAWSLGMRDQTNYGYTF

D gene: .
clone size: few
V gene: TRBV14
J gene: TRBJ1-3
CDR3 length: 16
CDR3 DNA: TGTGCCAGCAGCCAAGGCGGACGGCTCTCTGGAAACACCATATATTTT
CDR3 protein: CASSQGGRLSGNTIYF

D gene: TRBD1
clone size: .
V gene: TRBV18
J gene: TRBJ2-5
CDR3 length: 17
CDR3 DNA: TGTGCCAGCTCACTAATCCCGGGACAGGCGCCTCAAGAGACCCAGTACTTC
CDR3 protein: CASSLIPGQAPQETQYF

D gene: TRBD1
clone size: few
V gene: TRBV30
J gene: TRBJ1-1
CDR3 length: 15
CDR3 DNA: TGTGCCTGGAGTTCCGATTACAGGGGAGGTACTGAAGCTTTCTTT
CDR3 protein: CAWSSDYRGGTEAFF

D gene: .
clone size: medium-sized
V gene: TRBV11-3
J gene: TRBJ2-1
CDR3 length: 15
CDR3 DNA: TGTGCCAGCAGCTTAGATGGCCTACCATACAATGAGCAGTTCTTC
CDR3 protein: CASSLDGLPYNEQFF

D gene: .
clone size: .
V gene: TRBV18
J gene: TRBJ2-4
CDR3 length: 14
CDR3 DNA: TGTGCCAGCGCCTACGGGGTAGCCAAAAACATTCAGTACTTC
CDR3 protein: CASAYGVAKNIQYF

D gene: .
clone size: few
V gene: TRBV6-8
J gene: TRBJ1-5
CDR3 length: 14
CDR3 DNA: TGTGCCAGCACCTACGGGAACACTAATCAGCCCCAGCATTTT
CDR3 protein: CASTYGNTNQPQHF

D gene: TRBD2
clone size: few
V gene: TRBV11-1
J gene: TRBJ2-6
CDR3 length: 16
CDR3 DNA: TGTGCCAGCAGGGCCCCCGGCGGGAGAGGGGCCAACGTCCTGACTTTC
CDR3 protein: CASRAPGGRGANVLTF

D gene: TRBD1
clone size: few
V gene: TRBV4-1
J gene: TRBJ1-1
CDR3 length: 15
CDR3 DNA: TGCGCCAGCAGCCAAGAGGACAGGCTGAACACTGAAGCTTTCTTT
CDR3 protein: CASSQEDRLNTEAFF

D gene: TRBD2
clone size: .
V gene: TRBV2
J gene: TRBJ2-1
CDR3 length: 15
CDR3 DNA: TGTGCCAGCAGGCCGACTAGCGGGGGGAACAATGAGCAGTTCTTC
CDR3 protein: CASRPTSGGNNEQFF

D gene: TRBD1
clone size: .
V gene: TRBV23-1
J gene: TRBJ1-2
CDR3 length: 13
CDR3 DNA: TGCGCCAGCAGCACCGACAGGGACTATGGCTACACCTTC
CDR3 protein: CASSTDRDYGYTF

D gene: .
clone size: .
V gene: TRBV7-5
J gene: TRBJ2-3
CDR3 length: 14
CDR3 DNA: TGTGCCAGCAGCTCCTTATCTAGCGCAGATACGCAGTATTTT
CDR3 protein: CASSSLSSADTQYF

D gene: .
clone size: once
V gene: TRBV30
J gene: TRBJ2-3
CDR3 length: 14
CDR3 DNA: TGTGCCTGGAGTGTACGTGGAAGGGGAGATACGCAGTATTTT
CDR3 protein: CAWSVRGRGDTQYF

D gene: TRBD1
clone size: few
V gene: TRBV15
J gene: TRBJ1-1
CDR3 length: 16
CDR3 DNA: TGTGCCACCAGCAGCCTGACAGGGCCTTCGAACACTGAAGCTTTCTTT
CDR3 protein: CATSSLTGPSNTEAFF

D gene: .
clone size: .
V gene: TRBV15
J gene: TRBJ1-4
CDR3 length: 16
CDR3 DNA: TGTGCCACCAGCAGAGTCCCAGCCTTACGGGATGAAAAACTGTTTTTT
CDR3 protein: CATSRVPALRDEKLFF